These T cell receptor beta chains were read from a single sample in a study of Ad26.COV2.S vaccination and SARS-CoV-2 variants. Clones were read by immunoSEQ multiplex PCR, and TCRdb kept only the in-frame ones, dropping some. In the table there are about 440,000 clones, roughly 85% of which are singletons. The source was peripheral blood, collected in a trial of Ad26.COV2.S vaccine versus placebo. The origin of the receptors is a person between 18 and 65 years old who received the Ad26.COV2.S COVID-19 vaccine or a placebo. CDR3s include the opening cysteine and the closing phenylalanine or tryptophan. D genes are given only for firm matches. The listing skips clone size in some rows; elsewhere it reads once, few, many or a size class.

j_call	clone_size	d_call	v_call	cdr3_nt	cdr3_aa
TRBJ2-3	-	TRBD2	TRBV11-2	TGTGCCAGCAGCTTACGGGGGGGCGCAGATACGCAGTATTTT	CASSLRGGADTQYF
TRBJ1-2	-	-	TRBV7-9	TGTGCCAGCAGCCCACCCATCAGGGGCTACACCTTC	CASSPPIRGYTF
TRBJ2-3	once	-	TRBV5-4	TGTGCCAGCAGCTTGTGGGAGGATAACACAGATACGCAGTATTTT	CASSLWEDNTDTQYF
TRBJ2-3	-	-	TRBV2	TGTGCCAGCAGTGAAGCAAGCGTCACAGATACGCAGTATTTT	CASSEASVTDTQYF
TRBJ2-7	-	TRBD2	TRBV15	TGTGCCACCAGAAGCGGGAGCCAGGCCTACGAGCAGTACTTC	CATRSGSQAYEQYF
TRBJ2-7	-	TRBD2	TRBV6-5	TGTGCCAGCAGTCACTCAGTACAAGCGGGATTGTACGAGCAGTACTTC	CASSHSVQAGLYEQYF
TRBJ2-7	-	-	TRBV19	TGTGCCAGTAGTCCTCTTCCGAAAGGGAGGATGGCCTACGAGCAGTACTTC	CASSPLPKGRMAYEQYF
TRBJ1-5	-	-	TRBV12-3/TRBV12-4	TGTGCCAGCAGTTTCGTAGGATCTCAGCCCCAGCATTTT	CASSFVGSQPQHF
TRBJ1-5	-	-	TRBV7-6	TGTGCCAGCAGCTTAAGGCGGGGGCAGCCCCAGCATTTT	CASSLRRGQPQHF
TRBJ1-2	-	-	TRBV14	TGTGCCAGCAGCCAAGGACGGACAATTGCTGGCTACACCTTC	CASSQGRTIAGYTF
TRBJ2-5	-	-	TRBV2	TGTGCCAGCTCAATAGGGACCACAGGGTCGAGGGAGACCCAGTACTTC	CASSIGTTGSRETQYF
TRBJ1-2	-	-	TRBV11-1	TGTGCCAGCAGCCTATCCCCTCGGACTAACTATGGCTACACCTTC	CASSLSPRTNYGYTF
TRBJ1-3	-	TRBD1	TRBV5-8	TGTGCCAGCAGCCAGGACAGGGCTGGAAACACCATATATTTT	CASSQDRAGNTIYF
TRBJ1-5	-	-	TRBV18	TGTGCCAGCTCACCAGGTCAGCTTAGCAATCAGCCCCAGCATTTT	CASSPGQLSNQPQHF
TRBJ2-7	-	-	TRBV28	TGTGCCACCTGGGCAGGCGGACCTAAATACGAGCAGTACTTC	CATWAGGPKYEQYF
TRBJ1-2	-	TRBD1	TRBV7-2	TGTGCCAGCAGCGCCGACGACAGGGGGCAGGGTGGCTACACCTTC	CASSADDRGQGGYTF
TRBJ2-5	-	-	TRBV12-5	TGTGCTAGTGGTTTGGTTATTGCAGGGGACCAAGAGACCCAGTACTTC	CASGLVIAGDQETQYF
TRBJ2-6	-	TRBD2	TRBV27	TGTGCCACCCGACTAGCGGGCATCTCTGGGGCCAACGTCTTGACTTTC	CATRLAGISGANVLTF
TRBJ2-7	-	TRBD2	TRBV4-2	TGTGCCAGCAGCCAAGATCCGTCTAGCGGTTACGAGCAGTACTTC	CASSQDPSSGYEQYF
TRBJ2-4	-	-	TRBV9	TGTGCCAGCAGCGCGCGGGACTTCGGAAACATTCAGTACTTC	CASSARDFGNIQYF
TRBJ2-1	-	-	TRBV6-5	TGTGCCAGCAGTTACTCTCGGGCCTCCTACAATGAGCAGTTCTTC	CASSYSRASYNEQFF
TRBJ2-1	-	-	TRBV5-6	TGTGCCAGCAGCGGGGGGACCTCCTACAATGAGCAGTTCTTC	CASSGGTSYNEQFF
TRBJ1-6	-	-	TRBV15	TGTGCCACCAGCTTGATTAATTCACCCCTCCACTTT	CATSLINSPLHF
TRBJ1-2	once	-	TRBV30	TGTGCCTGGGGGCCCTATGGCTACACCTTC	CAWGPYGYTF
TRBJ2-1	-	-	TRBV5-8	TGTGCCAGCAGCTTGAGTAGCTGGTACAATGAGCAGTTCTTC	CASSLSSWYNEQFF
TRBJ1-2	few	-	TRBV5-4	TGTGCCAGCAGCTTTAGCCCCGGGTTGTCAGGACTTAACTATGGCTACACCTTC	CASSFSPGLSGLNYGYTF
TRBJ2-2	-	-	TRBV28	TGTGCCAGCAGCGAACAAAGGGGGATGAACACCGGGGAGCTGTTTTTT	CASSEQRGMNTGELFF
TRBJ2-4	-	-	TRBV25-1	TGTGCCAGCAGTGAATCAGAAGGGACCAAAAACATTCAGTACTTC	CASSESEGTKNIQYF
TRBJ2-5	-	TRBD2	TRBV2	TGTGCCAGCAACCTGGGACTAGGGTACCAAGAGACCCAGTACTTC	CASNLGLGYQETQYF
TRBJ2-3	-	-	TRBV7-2	TGTGCCAGCAGCTTAGCGCGGGGAGATACGCAGTATTTT	CASSLARGDTQYF
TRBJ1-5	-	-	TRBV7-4	TGTGCCAGCAGCTACGACAGAAAGTTGGCCCAGCATTTT	CASSYDRKLAQHF
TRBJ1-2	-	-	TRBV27	TGTGCCAGCAGTCCACAAGGTGGGGGTTCGGGCTACACCTTC	CASSPQGGGSGYTF
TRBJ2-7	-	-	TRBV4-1	TGCGCCAGCAGCCAAGAAACTAGGACGGATTCCTACGAGCAGTACTTC	CASSQETRTDSYEQYF
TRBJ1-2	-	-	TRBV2	TGTGCCAGCAGTCCCCAGGCTAACTATGGCTACACCTTC	CASSPQANYGYTF
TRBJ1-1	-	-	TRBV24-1	TGTGCCACCAGTAAGGACAGCATGAACACTGAAGCTTTCTTT	CATSKDSMNTEAFF
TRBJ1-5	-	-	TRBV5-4	TGTGCCAGCAGCTTACAAGGAAACAATCAGCCCCAGCATTTT	CASSLQGNNQPQHF
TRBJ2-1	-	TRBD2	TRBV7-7	TGTGCCAGCAGACCTCTAGGACTAGCGGGGAACAATGAGCAGTTCTTC	CASRPLGLAGNNEQFF
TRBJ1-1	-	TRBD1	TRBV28	TGTGCCAGCAGTTTCCAGGGGGCGCGGACTGAAGCTTTCTTT	CASSFQGARTEAFF
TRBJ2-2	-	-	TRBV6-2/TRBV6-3	TGTGCCAGCAGTTTGATAGCGCCGAACACCGGGGAGCTGTTTTTT	CASSLIAPNTGELFF
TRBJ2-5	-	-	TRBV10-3	TGTGCCACAGGGCGGGGACAAGAGACCCAGTACTTC	CATGRGQETQYF
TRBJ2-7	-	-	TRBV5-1	TGCGCCAGCAGCCTTGGGGGCCCGGGCGAGCAGTACTTC	CASSLGGPGEQYF
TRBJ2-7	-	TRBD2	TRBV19	TGTGCCAGTAGTCCATTAGCGGGTCCCGGGGGGGAGCAGTACTTC	CASSPLAGPGGEQYF
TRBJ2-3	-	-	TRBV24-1	TGTGCCACCAGTGACCCCTCTGCCCCTACGCAGTATTTT	CATSDPSAPTQYF
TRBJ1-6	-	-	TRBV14	TGTGCCAGCAGCCTCGGCCGGCTTGGCTATTCACCCCTCCACTTT	CASSLGRLGYSPLHF
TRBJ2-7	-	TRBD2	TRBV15	TGTGCCACCAGCAGAGATGCTAGCGGGGCCTACGAGCAGTACTTC	CATSRDASGAYEQYF
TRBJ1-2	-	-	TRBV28	TGTGCCAGCAGTTTGGTATCAAACTATGGCTACACCTTC	CASSLVSNYGYTF
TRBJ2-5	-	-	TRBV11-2	TGTGCCAGCAGCTTCGGCAGGGCAGGGGAGACCCAGTACTTC	CASSFGRAGETQYF
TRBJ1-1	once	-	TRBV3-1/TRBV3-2	TGTGCCAGCAGCCCCTCCGGGTCGAACACTGAAGCTTTCTTT	CASSPSGSNTEAFF
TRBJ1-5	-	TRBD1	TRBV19	TGTGCCAGTAGTGAAACAGGGGTTACTAGCAATCAGCCCCAGCATTTT	CASSETGVTSNQPQHF
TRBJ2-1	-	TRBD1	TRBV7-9	TGTGCCAGCAGCTTCCGGGACAGGCTTTACAATGAGCAGTTCTTC	CASSFRDRLYNEQFF
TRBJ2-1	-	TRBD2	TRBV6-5	TGTGCCAGCAGTCCACTAGCGGGAGGGCCGGATGAGCAGTTCTTC	CASSPLAGGPDEQFF
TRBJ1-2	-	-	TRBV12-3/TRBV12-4	TGTGCCAGCAGTTTAGGGGAATATGGCTACACCTTC	CASSLGEYGYTF
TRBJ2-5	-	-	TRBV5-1	TGCGCCAGCACCCTAAAACTCCAACAAGAGACCCAGTACTTC	CASTLKLQQETQYF
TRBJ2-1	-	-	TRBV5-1	TGCGCCAGCAGCTTGAGCGGGCATCTAAATGAGCAGTTCTTC	CASSLSGHLNEQFF